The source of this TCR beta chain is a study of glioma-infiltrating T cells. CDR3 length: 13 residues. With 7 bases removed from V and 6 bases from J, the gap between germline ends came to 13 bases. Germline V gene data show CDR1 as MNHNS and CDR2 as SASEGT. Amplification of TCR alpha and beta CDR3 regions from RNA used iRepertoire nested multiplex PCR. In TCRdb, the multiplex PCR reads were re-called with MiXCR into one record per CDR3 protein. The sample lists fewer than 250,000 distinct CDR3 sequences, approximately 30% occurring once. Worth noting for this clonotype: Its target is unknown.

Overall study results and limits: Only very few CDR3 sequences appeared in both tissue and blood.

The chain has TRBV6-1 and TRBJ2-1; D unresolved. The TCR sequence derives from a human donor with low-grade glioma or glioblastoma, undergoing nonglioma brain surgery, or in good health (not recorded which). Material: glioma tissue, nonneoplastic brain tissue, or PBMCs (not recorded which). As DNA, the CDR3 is TGTGCCAGCACCCTCCAGGAACGCAATGAGCAGTTCTTC. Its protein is CASTLQERNEQFF.